This paragraph covers one T cell receptor beta chain sequence. Antigen unknown. The entry originates in a study of CD4+ T cells in melanoma. Data came from immunoSEQ multiplex PCR; TCRdb stores just in-frame clones and leaves some out. The sample shows roughly 150,000 clones, about 90% of them seen only once. Study-level findings and limits: In melanoma, neoantigen-specific CD4+ T cells reportedly differed in differentiation state.

Germline lookup yields CDR1 MNHNS and CDR2 SASEGT. Deletions cut 2 bases from V and 2 bases from J, with 15 bases between. This CDR3 has 16 amino acids. This TCR came from a human donor with melanoma. The chain joins TRBV6-1 to TRBJ2-5, with D perhaps TRBD1 (5 bases). The CDR3 protein is CASSERSRAAQETQYF. CDR3 nucleotide sequence: TGTGCCAGCAGTGAAAGGAGCAGGGCTGCTCAAGAGACCCAGTACTTC.